This TCR beta chain was sequenced during a study of shared clonotypes between healthy human individuals. CD45RO negativity and positive selection for CCR7 defined naive CD8 cells, a population that excluded terminally differentiated effector memory CD45RA+ cells. Trimming removed 5 bases from V and 5 bases from J, with 3 bases in between. Per germline, CDR1 SGHAT and CDR2 FQNNGV. The CDR3 extends over 11 amino acids. Template for every sorted-subset replicate PCR totaled 150 to 250 ng DNA, roughly 30,000 T cell genomes. Profiled with immunoSEQ multiplex PCR; TCRdb holds only in-frame clones, not every one. The data hold around 2.1 million clones, with roughly 91% observed a single time.

The rearrangement links TRBV11-2 to TRBJ1-4; D ambiguous. This clonotype was obtained from a man younger than 30 in good health. Some clones in this sample may be carry-over from other donors' samples. The sample was naive CD8+ T cells from PBMCs. The CDR3 bases are TGTGCCAGCAGCCGAAATGAAAAACTGTTTTTT. Translated: CASSRNEKLFF.